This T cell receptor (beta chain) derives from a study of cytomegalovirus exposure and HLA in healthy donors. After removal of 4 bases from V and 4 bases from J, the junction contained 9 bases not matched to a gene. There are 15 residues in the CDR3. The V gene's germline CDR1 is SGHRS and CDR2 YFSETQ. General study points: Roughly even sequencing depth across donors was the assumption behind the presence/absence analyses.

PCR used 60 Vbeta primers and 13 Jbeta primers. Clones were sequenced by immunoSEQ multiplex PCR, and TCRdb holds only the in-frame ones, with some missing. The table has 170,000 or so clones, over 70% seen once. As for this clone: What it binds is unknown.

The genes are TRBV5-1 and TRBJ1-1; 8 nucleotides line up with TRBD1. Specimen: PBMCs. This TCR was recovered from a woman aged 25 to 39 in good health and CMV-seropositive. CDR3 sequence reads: CASSPRTGLGTEAFF. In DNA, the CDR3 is TGCGCCAGCAGCCCCCGGACAGGGTTGGGCACTGAAGCTTTCTTT.